The clone carrying this T cell receptor beta chain has just one count. The source of the sample is a study of blood T cell repertoires in COVID-19. Study summary: Italy, Spain and the United States were the sources of the convalescent and acute COVID-19 samples. T cells, B-cell-depleted T cells, or PBMCs provided the cDNA or gDNA that served as material.

Per the original data handling: How many nucleated cells were present was estimated from reference gene primer amplification. Assay used: immunoSEQ multiplex PCR; TCRdb lists only in-frame clones, some missing. D and trimming come from the DNA, and the V and J calls and clone size come from that table. The sample shows some 200,000 clones, more than 65% of them seen only once. Trimming cost V 0 bases and J 7 bases, with 11 bases left between them. The germline V gene has CDR1 SGHKS and CDR2 YYEKEE (reference sequence). The CDR3 is 13 amino acids. The sequence was obtained from a man between 45 and 60 years old with active or convalescent COVID-19. The sample was peripheral blood. The chain recombines TRBV5-5 with TRBJ2-7; no clear D. CDR3 in amino acids: CASSLDSFEEQYF. The DNA for the CDR3 is TGTGCCAGCAGCTTGGACAGTTTTGAAGAGCAGTACTTC.